The rows below give T cell receptor beta chains drawn from one sample of a study of blood T cell repertoires in COVID-19. The method was immunoSEQ multiplex PCR; TCRdb's version includes in-frame clones alone and lacks a portion of them. In the table there are roughly 200,000 clones, more than 70% of which are singletons. The sample was peripheral blood. All receptors come from a man aged 40-49 years with active or convalescent COVID-19. Both conserved end residues are part of each CDR3. D genes are given only for firm matches. Part of the rows lack a size; the others show once, few, many or a class for expanded clones.

d_call | j_call | clone_size | v_call | cdr3_nt | cdr3_aa
. | TRBJ2-7 | . | TRBV12-5 | TGTGCTAGTGGTTTGGACGGCGGGGCAGGGACTTTGACCTACGAGCAGTACTTC | CASGLDGGAGTLTYEQYF
TRBD2 | TRBJ2-5 | . | TRBV7-6 | TGTGCCAGCAGCTTAGCGCCTAGTAGCGGGCAAGAGACCCAGTACTTC | CASSLAPSSGQETQYF
. | TRBJ2-5 | few | TRBV7-9 | TGTGCCAGCAGCTTGACGGGGGTCGTAGAGACCCAGTACTTC | CASSLTGVVETQYF
TRBD2 | TRBJ2-7 | . | TRBV4-1 | TGCGCCAGCAGCCAACTAGCGGGAGGGCGGTATGAGCAGTACTTC | CASSQLAGGRYEQYF
. | TRBJ1-1 | . | TRBV11-3 | TGTGCCAGCAGCTTTGCTGGGACACTAAACACTGAAGCTTTCTTT | CASSFAGTLNTEAFF
TRBD1 | TRBJ1-2 | few | TRBV5-1 | TGCGCCAGCAGCGACACAGGGGGGACTCAGGCGGACGGCTACACCTTC | CASSDTGGTQADGYTF
. | TRBJ1-5 | . | TRBV19 | TGTGCCAGTAAAAAGGACTCTAATAGCAATCAGCCCCAGCATTTT | CASKKDSNSNQPQHF
. | TRBJ2-5 | . | TRBV19 | TGTGCCAGTAGTATAGTCGGCTCCTTCCCGGGAGAGACCCAGTACTTC | CASSIVGSFPGETQYF
TRBD2 | TRBJ2-7 | once | TRBV6-2/TRBV6-3 | TGTGCCAGCAGCTGGAGCGGGGCCGCCTACGAGCAGTACTTC | CASSWSGAAYEQYF
. | TRBJ1-5 | once | TRBV6-5 | TGTGCCAGCACGACAGGTTTTCAGCCCCAGCATTTT | CASTTGFQPQHF
TRBD1 | TRBJ1-2 | . | TRBV19 | TGTGCCAGTAGACCCGGGACAGATAACTATGGCTACACCTTC | CASRPGTDNYGYTF
TRBD1 | TRBJ2-1 | once | TRBV5-6 | TGTGCCAGCAGCCGGGACAGCCATAATGAGCAGTTCTTC | CASSRDSHNEQFF
TRBD2 | TRBJ2-3 | . | TRBV18 | TGTGCCAGCTCACCGGAATCAGGACTAGGGAGGAGTGCGCAGTATTTT | CASSPESGLGRSAQYF
. | TRBJ2-1 | . | TRBV6-2/TRBV6-3 | TGTGCCAGCAGTTACGGCGGGCTTAACAATGAGCAGTTCTTC | CASSYGGLNNEQFF
. | TRBJ1-5 | few | TRBV28 | TGTGCCAGCAGTTTAAACGGACACTCCCATTTT | CASSLNGHSHF